The clone carrying this T cell receptor beta chain has just one count. Trimming at V came to 7 bases and at J to 0 bases, leaving 7 bases not matched to a gene. Germline V CDR1 and CDR2: PRHDT, FYEKMQ (reference sequence). The CDR3 totals 16 residues. Naive CD8 cells, CD45RO-negative and positively selected for CCR7, excluded terminally differentiated effector memory CD45RA+ cells. The entry originates in a study of shared clonotypes between healthy human individuals. Clones were sequenced by immunoSEQ multiplex PCR, and TCRdb holds only the in-frame ones, with some missing. The sample has about 590,000 clones; about 95% are singletons.

Specimen: naive CD8+ T cells sorted from blood. This rearrangement joins TRBV13 to TRBJ2-3; 10 bases align to TRBD2. The clonotype was recovered from a young woman in good health. The CDR3 nucleotides are TGTGCCAGCATCCAACTAGCGGGATTAAGCACAGATACGCAGTATTTT. Amino acid sequence: CASIQLAGLSTDTQYF. Using reference TRBV13 and TRBJ2-3 for the parts outside the CDR3, the full variable domain is AAGVIQSPRHLIKEKRETATLKCYPIPRHDTVYWYQQGPGQDPQFLISFYEKMQSDKGSIPDRFSAQQFSDYHSELNMSSLELGDSALYFCASIQLAGLSTDTQYFGPGTRLTVL.